This section outlines one T cell receptor beta chain sequence together with its context. Its antigen remains unknown. This specimen belongs to a study of siplizumab effects on memory and regulatory T cells. Study results and caveats: Alloreactive sequences that could be traced to unstimulated CD4+ memory cells showed a significant reduction under siplizumab.

Profiled with immunoSEQ multiplex PCR; TCRdb holds only in-frame clones, not every one. The sample comprises just over 40,000 clones, roughly 90% of which are singletons, and 0.25% rests with the top ten. The origin of this receptor is a human donor in good health. The sequencing input was naive CD4+ T cells sorted from blood.

The CDR3 DNA reads TGTGCCAGCAGCTTACGGGATGGGGGTCAGCCCCAGCATTTT. Protein: CASSLRDGGQPQHF. The rearrangement uses TRBV7-2 and TRBJ1-5; tentatively, D is TRBD1 (5 bases). V lost 2 bases to trimming and J lost 6 bases, with 11 bases between them. CDR1 and CDR2 (germline): SGHTA, FQGNSA. The CDR3 runs 14 residues.